The clone carrying this TCR beta chain was detected ten times or more. Its antigen is unknown. Unique molecular identifiers were used in preparing the TCRbeta library. One entry per CDR3 protein, called by TCRdb with MiXCR from the PCR reads. Counted here are some 200,000 distinct CDR3 sequences, 6.3% occurring once; the ten biggest clones make up about 4.4%. This CDR3 has 16 residues. The germline V gene encodes CDR1 DFQATT and CDR2 SNEGSKA (reference sequence). This entry is derived from a study of T-cell reconstitution after alpha-beta-depleted transplantation in children. Study-wide results and limits: Some patients owed their high day-60 TCRbeta diversity to surviving recipient T cells and thymic progenitors.

The receptor comes from a girl under three years old with combined immunodeficiency, due to receive a stem cell transplant. The V call is TRBV20-1, the J call TRBJ2-6; D gene ambiguous. The specimen was PBMCs, collected before TCRalphabeta/CD19-depleted stem cell transplant. CDR3 amino acids: CSYRGLENSGANVLTF. The CDR3 region has the DNA TGCAGCTACCGTGGGCTCGAAAACTCTGGGGCCAACGTCCTGACTTTC.